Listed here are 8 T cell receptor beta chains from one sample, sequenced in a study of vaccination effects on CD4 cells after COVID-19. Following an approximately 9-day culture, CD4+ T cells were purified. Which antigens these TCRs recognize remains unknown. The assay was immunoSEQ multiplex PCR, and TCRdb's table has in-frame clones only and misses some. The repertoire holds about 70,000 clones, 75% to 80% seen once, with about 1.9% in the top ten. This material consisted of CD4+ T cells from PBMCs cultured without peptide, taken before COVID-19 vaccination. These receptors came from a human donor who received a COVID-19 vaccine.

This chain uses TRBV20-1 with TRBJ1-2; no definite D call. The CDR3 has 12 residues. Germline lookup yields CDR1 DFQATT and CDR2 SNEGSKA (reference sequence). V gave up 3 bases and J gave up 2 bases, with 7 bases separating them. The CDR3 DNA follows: TGCAGTGCTAGTGTCCTGAACTATGGCTACACCTTC. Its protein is CSASVLNYGYTF.

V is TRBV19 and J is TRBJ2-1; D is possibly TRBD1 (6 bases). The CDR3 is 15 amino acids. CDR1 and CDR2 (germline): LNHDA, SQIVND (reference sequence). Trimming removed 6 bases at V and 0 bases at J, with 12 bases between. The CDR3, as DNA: TGTGCCAGTAGCCGGACAGTTAGCTCCTACAATGAGCAGTTCTTC. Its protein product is CASSRTVSSYNEQFF.

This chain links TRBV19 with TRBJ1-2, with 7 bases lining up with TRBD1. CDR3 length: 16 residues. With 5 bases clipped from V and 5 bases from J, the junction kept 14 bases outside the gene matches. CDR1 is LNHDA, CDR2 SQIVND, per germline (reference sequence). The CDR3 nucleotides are TGTGCCAGTAGTGCCCGGACAGGAATCCTTTCTTATGGCTACACCTTC. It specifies CASSARTGILSYGYTF. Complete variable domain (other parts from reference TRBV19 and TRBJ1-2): DGGITQSPKYLFRKEGQNVTLSCEQNLNHDAMYWYRQDPGQGLRLIYYSQIVNDFQKGDIAEGYSVSREKKESFPLTVTSAQKNPTAFYLCASSARTGILSYGYTFGSGTRLTVV.

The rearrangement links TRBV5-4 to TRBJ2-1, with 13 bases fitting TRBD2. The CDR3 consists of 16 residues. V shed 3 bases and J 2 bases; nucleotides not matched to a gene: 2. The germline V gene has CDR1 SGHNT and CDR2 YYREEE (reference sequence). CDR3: CASSYGTSGAYNEQFF. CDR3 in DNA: TGTGCCAGCAGCTATGGGACTAGCGGGGCCTACAATGAGCAGTTCTTC.

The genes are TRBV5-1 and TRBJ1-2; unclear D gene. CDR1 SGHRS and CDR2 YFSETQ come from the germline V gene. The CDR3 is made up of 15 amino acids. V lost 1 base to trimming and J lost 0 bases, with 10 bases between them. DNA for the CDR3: TGCGCCAGCAGCTTGACGGTAAATTCTAACTATGGCTACACCTTC. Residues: CASSLTVNSNYGYTF. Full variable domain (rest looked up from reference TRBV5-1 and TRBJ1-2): KAGVTQTPRYLIKTRGQQVTLSCSPISGHRSVSWYQQTPGQGLQFLFEYFSETQRNKGNFPGRFSGRQFSNSRSEMNVSTLELGDSALYLCASSLTVNSNYGYTFGSGTRLTVV.

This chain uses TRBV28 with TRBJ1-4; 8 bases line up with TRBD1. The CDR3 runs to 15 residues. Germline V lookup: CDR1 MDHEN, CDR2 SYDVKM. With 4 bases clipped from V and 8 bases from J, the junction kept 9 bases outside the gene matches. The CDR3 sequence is CASSSDRVMREKLFF. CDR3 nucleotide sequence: TGTGCCAGCAGTTCGGACAGGGTCATGCGGGAAAAACTGTTTTTT.

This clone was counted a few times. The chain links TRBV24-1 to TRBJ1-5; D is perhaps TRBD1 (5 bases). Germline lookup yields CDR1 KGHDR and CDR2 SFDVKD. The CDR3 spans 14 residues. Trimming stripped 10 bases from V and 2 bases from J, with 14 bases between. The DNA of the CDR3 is TGTGCCACGGGGGGAGGGTATGGCAATCAGCCCCAGCATTTT. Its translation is CATGGGYGNQPQHF.

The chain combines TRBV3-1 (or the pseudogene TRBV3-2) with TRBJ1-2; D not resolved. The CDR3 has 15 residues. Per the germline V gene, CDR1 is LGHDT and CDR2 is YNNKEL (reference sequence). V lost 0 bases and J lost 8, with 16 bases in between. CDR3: CASSQDFPTFTGYTF. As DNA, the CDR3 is TGTGCCAGCAGCCAAGATTTCCCGACATTTACGGGCTACACCTTC.